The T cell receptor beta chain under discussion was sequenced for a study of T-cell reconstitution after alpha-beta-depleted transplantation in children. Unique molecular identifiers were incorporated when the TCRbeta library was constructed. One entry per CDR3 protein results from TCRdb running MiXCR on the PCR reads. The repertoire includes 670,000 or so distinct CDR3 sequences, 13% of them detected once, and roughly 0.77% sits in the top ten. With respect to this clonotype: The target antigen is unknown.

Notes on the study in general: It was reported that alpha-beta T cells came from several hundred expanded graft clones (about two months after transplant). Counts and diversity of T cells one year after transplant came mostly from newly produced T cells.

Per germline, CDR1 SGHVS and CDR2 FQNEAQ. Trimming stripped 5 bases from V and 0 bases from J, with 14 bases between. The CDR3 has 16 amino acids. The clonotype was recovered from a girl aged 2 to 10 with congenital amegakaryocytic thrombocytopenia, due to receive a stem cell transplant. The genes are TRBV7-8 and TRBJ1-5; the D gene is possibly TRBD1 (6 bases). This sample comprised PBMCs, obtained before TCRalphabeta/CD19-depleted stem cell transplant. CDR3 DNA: TGTGCCAGCAGCGGACGGACAGCATATAGCAATCAGCCCCAGCATTTT. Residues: CASSGRTAYSNQPQHF.